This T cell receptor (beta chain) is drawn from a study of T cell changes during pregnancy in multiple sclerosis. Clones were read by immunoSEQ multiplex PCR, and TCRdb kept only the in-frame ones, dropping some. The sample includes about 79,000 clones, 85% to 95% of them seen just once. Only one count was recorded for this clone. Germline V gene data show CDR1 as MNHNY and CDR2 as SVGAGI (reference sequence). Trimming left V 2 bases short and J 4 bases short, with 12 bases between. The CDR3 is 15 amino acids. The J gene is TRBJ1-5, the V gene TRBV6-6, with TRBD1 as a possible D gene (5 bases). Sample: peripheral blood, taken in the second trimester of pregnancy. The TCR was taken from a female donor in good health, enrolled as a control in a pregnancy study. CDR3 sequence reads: CASSYVAGYNQPQHF. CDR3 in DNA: TGTGCCAGCAGTTACGTGGCAGGGTATAATCAGCCCCAGCATTTT.